Listed below are T cell receptor beta chains from one sample, sequenced in a study of blood T cell repertoires in COVID-19. The table came from immunoSEQ multiplex PCR; TCRdb's copy has only in-frame clones and leaves some out. The data contain 200,000 to 250,000 clones, more than 75% of them singletons. The sequenced sample consisted of peripheral blood. These receptors came from an elderly woman with COVID-19, enrolled during active disease. Both conserved end residues are part of each CDR3. A D gene is named only where the DNA matches it firmly. Clone sizes are given selectively: once, few, many, or a class where the clone is expanded.

V gene: TRBV5-1; clone size: NA; J gene: TRBJ2-2; D gene: NA; CDR3 DNA: TGCGCCAGCAGCGGCGACTCCTTGCGGGAGCTGTTTTTT; CDR3 protein: CASSGDSLRELFF
V gene: TRBV7-2; clone size: NA; J gene: TRBJ1-2; D gene: NA; CDR3 DNA: TGTGCCAGCAGCTTAGCAGTGGCGGGGGATGGCTACACCTTC; CDR3 protein: CASSLAVAGDGYTF
V gene: TRBV18; clone size: NA; J gene: TRBJ1-2; D gene: NA; CDR3 DNA: TGTGCCAGCTCACCTATAGGGGATGGCTACACCTTC; CDR3 protein: CASSPIGDGYTF
V gene: TRBV5-4; clone size: once; J gene: TRBJ2-5; D gene: TRBD1; CDR3 DNA: TGTGCCAGCAGCCCGGGACAGTGGGTGAGCAGGACCCAGTACTTC; CDR3 protein: CASSPGQWVSRTQYF
V gene: TRBV7-9; clone size: NA; J gene: TRBJ1-6; D gene: NA; CDR3 DNA: TGTGCCAGCAGCTTAGGAGGTAGTGGCGATTCACCCCTCCACTTT; CDR3 protein: CASSLGGSGDSPLHF
V gene: TRBV5-1; clone size: NA; J gene: TRBJ2-1; D gene: TRBD2; CDR3 DNA: TGCGCCAGCAGCGCCGGCAGACTAGCGGGGGGGCCGACTTACAATGAGCAGTTCTTC; CDR3 protein: CASSAGRLAGGPTYNEQFF
V gene: TRBV18; clone size: NA; J gene: TRBJ1-4; D gene: NA; CDR3 DNA: TGTGCCAGCTCACCATCTAGGGAAAAACTGTTTTTT; CDR3 protein: CASSPSREKLFF
V gene: TRBV28; clone size: NA; J gene: TRBJ1-2; D gene: NA; CDR3 DNA: TGTGCCAGCACCGGACAGAACTATGGCTACACCTTC; CDR3 protein: CASTGQNYGYTF
V gene: TRBV24-1; clone size: NA; J gene: TRBJ2-1; D gene: TRBD1; CDR3 DNA: TGTGCCACCAGTGACCCCCGACAGGGGGGCTACAATGAGCAGTTCTTC; CDR3 protein: CATSDPRQGGYNEQFF
V gene: TRBV7-9; clone size: NA; J gene: TRBJ2-1; D gene: NA; CDR3 DNA: TGTGCCAGCAGCCCCCAAAGGCTAGGCGGCAATGAGCAGTTCTTC; CDR3 protein: CASSPQRLGGNEQFF
V gene: TRBV6-1; clone size: NA; J gene: TRBJ2-1; D gene: TRBD2; CDR3 DNA: TGTGCCAGCAGTGAAATGGGGGGGTACAATGAGCAGTTCTTC; CDR3 protein: CASSEMGGYNEQFF
V gene: TRBV5-6; clone size: NA; J gene: TRBJ2-7; D gene: TRBD1; CDR3 DNA: TGTGCCAGCAGCTTCAGGGGGTTAATCCTTAAACACGAGCAGTACTTC; CDR3 protein: CASSFRGLILKHEQYF
V gene: TRBV5-1; clone size: NA; J gene: TRBJ1-1; D gene: NA; CDR3 DNA: TGCGCCAGCAGCGGAGGGGCGGACGGCACTGAAGCTTTCTTT; CDR3 protein: CASSGGADGTEAFF
V gene: TRBV18; clone size: NA; J gene: TRBJ1-1; D gene: TRBD1; CDR3 DNA: TGTGCCAGCTCCGTCAGGACAGGGAAGAACACTGAAGCTTTCTTT; CDR3 protein: CASSVRTGKNTEAFF
V gene: TRBV24-1; clone size: NA; J gene: TRBJ2-7; D gene: TRBD1; CDR3 DNA: TGTGCCACCAGTGATTTTTCCCCAACTCCGGACAGGGCTAGATTGGGCGACGAGCAGTACTTC; CDR3 protein: CATSDFSPTPDRARLGDEQYF
V gene: TRBV5-1; clone size: NA; J gene: TRBJ1-5; D gene: NA; CDR3 DNA: TGCGCCAGCAGCGAGTCCGGGACACCGAGTCTAAATCAGCCCCAGCATTTT; CDR3 protein: CASSESGTPSLNQPQHF
V gene: TRBV28; clone size: NA; J gene: TRBJ2-7; D gene: TRBD2; CDR3 DNA: TGTGCCAGCGGACTAGCGGCCCTATCCGAGCAGTACTTC; CDR3 protein: CASGLAALSEQYF
V gene: TRBV3-1/TRBV3-2; clone size: few; J gene: TRBJ1-2; D gene: NA; CDR3 DNA: TGTGCCAGCAGCCGGGGAGAAGATGGCTACACCTTC; CDR3 protein: CASSRGEDGYTF
V gene: TRBV24-1; clone size: few; J gene: TRBJ2-3; D gene: NA; CDR3 DNA: TGTGCCACCAGTGATTGGCAGATTAGCACAGATACGCAGTATTTT; CDR3 protein: CATSDWQISTDTQYF
V gene: TRBV5-1; clone size: NA; J gene: TRBJ2-7; D gene: NA; CDR3 DNA: TGCGCCAGCAGCTTGGGACAGCAACCCTCCTACGAGCAGTACTTC; CDR3 protein: CASSLGQQPSYEQYF
V gene: TRBV7-9; clone size: NA; J gene: TRBJ2-7; D gene: NA; CDR3 DNA: TGTGCCAGCAGCTTAGTGGCGGAGGAGCAGTACTTC; CDR3 protein: CASSLVAEEQYF
V gene: TRBV5-6; clone size: NA; J gene: TRBJ1-5; D gene: NA; CDR3 DNA: TGTGCCAGCAGCTTAAGGGGTACGGGCAATCAGCCCCAGCATTTT; CDR3 protein: CASSLRGTGNQPQHF
V gene: TRBV27; clone size: few; J gene: TRBJ1-5; D gene: NA; CDR3 DNA: TGTGCCAGCAGTTACAGGGCCCCCACAAGCAATCAGCCCCAGCATTTT; CDR3 protein: CASSYRAPTSNQPQHF
V gene: TRBV10-2; clone size: NA; J gene: TRBJ2-5; D gene: TRBD2; CDR3 DNA: TGCGCCAGCAGCTCTAGGACTAGCGGGGGGGCCAGGGAGACCCAGTACTTC; CDR3 protein: CASSSRTSGGARETQYF
V gene: TRBV5-1; clone size: NA; J gene: TRBJ2-1; D gene: NA; CDR3 DNA: TGCGCCAGCAGCTTGATTAGCGGTAATGAGCAGTTCTTC; CDR3 protein: CASSLISGNEQFF
V gene: TRBV18; clone size: NA; J gene: TRBJ1-1; D gene: NA; CDR3 DNA: TGTGCCAGCTCACCAATAGGGGGCACTGAAGCTTTCTTT; CDR3 protein: CASSPIGGTEAFF